The source of this T cell receptor (beta chain) is a study of cytomegalovirus exposure and HLA in healthy donors. Study overall: A previous analysis identified 100 million to 120 million unique TCR beta sequences derived from around 180 million T cells. Overall study results and limits: The study dropped some indistinguishable V segments, TRBV6-2 and TRBV6-3 among them. An observed cluster of highly shared sequence variants was recorded as a likely sequencing artifact. Earlier analysis found most TCR beta V segments productive about 90% or about 30% of the time.

Germline lookup yields CDR1 LGHNA and CDR2 YNFKEQ. This CDR3 is 15 amino acids long. Unmatched junction bases numbered 5, after V lost 1 base and J lost 7 bases. Primers for the PCR totalled 60 Vbeta and 13 Jbeta. Sequenced by immunoSEQ multiplex PCR; TCRdb stores in-frame clones only, minus some. Here the sample spans some 200,000 clones, approximately 80% being singletons. In the case of this clone: Its antigen remains unknown.

The clonotype comes from a girl aged 5-17 years in good health and CMV-seronegative. This chain links TRBV4-2 with TRBJ1-5, with 9 bases fitting TRBD1. Sequencing was done on a sample of PBMCs. The CDR3: CASSQGTGEGQPQHF. CDR3 sequence (DNA): TGTGCCAGCAGCCAAGGGACAGGGGAAGGGCAGCCCCAGCATTTT.